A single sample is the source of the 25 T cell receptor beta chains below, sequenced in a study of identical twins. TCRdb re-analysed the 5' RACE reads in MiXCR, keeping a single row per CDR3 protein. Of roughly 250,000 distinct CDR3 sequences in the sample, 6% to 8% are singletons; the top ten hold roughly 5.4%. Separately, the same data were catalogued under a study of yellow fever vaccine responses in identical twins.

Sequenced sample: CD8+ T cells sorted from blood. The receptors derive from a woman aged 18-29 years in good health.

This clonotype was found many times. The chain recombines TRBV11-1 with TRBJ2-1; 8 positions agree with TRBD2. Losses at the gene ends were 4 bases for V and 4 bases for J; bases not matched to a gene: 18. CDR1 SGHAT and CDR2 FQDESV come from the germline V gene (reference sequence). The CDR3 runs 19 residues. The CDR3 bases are TGTGCCAGCAGCTCACCCCCTAGCGGGCGTCTCATGGATTACAATGAGCAGTTCTTC. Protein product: CASSSPPSGRLMDYNEQFF.

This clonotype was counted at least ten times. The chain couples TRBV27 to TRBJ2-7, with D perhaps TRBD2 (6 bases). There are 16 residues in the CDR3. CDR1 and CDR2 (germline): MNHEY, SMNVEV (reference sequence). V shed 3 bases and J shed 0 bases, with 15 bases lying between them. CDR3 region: CASSFIAAPSSYEQYF. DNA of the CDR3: TGTGCCAGCAGTTTCATAGCGGCCCCGAGCTCCTACGAGCAGTACTTC.

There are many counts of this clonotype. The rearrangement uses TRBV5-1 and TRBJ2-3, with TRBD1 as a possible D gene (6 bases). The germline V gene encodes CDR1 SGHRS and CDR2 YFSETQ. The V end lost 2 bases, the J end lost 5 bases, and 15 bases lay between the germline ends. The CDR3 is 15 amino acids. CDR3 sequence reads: CASSFRTELEDTQYF. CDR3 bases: TGCGCCAGCAGCTTCCGGACAGAACTGGAAGATACGCAGTATTTT.

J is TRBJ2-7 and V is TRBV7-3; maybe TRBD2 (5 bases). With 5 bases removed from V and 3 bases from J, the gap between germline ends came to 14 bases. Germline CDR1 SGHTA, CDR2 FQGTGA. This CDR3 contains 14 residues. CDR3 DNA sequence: TGTGCCAGCAGCCACGGGTTGGGAGACTACGAGCAGTACTTC. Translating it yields CASSHGLGDYEQYF.

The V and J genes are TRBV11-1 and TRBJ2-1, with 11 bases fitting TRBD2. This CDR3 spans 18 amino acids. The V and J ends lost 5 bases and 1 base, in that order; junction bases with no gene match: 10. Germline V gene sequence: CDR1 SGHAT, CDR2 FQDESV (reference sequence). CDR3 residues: CASSPLAGGIRSYNEQFF. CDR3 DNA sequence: TGTGCCAGCAGCCCTCTAGCGGGAGGCATAAGGTCCTACAATGAGCAGTTCTTC.

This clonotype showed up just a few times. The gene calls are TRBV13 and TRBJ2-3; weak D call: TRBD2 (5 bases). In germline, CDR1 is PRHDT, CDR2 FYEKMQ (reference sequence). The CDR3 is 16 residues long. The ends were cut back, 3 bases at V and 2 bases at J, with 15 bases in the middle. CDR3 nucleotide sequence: TGTGCCAGCAGCTTCGAGGGCCGCATCCCCACAGATACGCAGTATTTT. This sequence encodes CASSFEGRIPTDTQYF.

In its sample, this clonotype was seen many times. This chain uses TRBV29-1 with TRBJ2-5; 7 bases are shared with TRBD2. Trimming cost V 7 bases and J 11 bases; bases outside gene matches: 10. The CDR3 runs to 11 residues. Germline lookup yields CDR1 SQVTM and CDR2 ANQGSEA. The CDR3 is CSGFSGSEQYF. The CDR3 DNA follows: TGCAGCGGATTTAGCGGGTCAGAACAGTACTTC.

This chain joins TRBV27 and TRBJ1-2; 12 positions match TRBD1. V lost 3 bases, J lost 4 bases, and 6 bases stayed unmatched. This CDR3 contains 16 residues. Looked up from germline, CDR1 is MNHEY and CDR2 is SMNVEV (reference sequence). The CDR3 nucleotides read TGTGCCAGCAGTTTTTCCGGGACAGGGGGCAGCTATGGCTACACCTTC. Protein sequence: CASSFSGTGGSYGYTF.

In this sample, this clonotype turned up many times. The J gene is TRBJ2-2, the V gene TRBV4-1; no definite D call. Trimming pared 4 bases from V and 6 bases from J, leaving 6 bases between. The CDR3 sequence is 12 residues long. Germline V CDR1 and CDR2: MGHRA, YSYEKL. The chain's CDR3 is CASSPDAGELFF. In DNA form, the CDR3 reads TGCGCCAGCAGCCCTGACGCCGGGGAGCTGTTTTTT.

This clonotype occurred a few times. The CDR3 nucleotides read TGTGCCAGCAGTGATCCGGCCCTCCAAGAGACCCAGTACTTC. Translation gives CASSDPALQETQYF. The V and J genes are TRBV2 and TRBJ2-5, with D uncertain. Germline lookup yields CDR1 SNHLY and CDR2 FYNNEI. Trimming pared 3 bases from V and 1 base from J, leaving 9 bases between. The CDR3 runs 14 residues.

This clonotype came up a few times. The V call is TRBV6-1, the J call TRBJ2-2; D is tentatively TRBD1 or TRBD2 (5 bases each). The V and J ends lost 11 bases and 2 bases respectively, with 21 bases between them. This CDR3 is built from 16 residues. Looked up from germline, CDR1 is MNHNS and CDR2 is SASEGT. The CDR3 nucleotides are TGTGCCGCCTGGGGGTTGCGCGGATTAAACACCGGGGAGCTGTTTTTT. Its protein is CAAWGLRGLNTGELFF.

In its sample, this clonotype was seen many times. CDR3 sequence (DNA): TGTGCCAGCAGCTGGGACAGGGGTAACTATGGCTACACCTTC. Protein product: CASSWDRGNYGYTF. The chain has TRBV5-6 and TRBJ1-2; 10 bases agree with TRBD1. The germline V gene has CDR1 SGHDT and CDR2 YYEEEE. The trim removed 3 bases at V and 1 base at J, leaving 0 bases unmatched. CDR3 length: 14 amino acids.

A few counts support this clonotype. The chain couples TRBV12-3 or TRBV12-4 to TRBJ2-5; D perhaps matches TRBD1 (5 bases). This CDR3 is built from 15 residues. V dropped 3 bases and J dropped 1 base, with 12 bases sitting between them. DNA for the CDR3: TGTGCCAGCAGTTTCAGACAGCCGGTCCAAGAGACCCAGTACTTC. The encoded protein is CASSFRQPVQETQYF.

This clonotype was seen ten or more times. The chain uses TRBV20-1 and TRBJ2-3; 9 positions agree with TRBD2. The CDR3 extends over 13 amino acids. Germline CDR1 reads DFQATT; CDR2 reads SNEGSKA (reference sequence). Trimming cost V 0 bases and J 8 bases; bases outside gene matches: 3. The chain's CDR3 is CSARDLAGSTQYF. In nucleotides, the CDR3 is TGCAGTGCTAGAGATCTAGCGGGGTCTACGCAGTATTTT.

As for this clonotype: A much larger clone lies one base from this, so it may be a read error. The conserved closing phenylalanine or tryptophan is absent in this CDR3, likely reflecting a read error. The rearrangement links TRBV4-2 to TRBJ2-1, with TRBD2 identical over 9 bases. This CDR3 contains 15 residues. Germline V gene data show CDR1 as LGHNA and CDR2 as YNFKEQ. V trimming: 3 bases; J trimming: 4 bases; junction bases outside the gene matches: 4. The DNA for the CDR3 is TGTGCCAGCAGCCAGTTAGCGGGGGATTACAATGAGCAGTTCTAC. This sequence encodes CASSQLAGDYNEQFY.

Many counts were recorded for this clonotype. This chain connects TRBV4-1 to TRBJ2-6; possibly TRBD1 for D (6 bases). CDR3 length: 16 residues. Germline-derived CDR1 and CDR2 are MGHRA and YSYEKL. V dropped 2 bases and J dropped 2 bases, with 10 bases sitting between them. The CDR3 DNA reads TGCGCCAGCAGCCAAAAGACAGGAGCTGGGGCCAACGTCCTGACTTTC. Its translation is CASSQKTGAGANVLTF.

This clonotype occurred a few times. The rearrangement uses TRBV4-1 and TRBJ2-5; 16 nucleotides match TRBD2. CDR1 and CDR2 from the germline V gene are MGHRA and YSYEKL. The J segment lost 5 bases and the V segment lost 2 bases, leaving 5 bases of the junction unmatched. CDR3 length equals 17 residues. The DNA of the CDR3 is TGCGCCAGCAGCCAACCGGGACTAGCGGGGGGGCGGGAGACCCAGTACTTC. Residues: CASSQPGLAGGRETQYF.

CDR3 nucleotide sequence: TGCGCCAGCCCCCCCGGGACGCCGAACACCGGGGAGCTGTTTTTT. This codes for CASPPGTPNTGELFF. The chain links TRBV23-1 to TRBJ2-2; D might be TRBD1 or TRBD2, each matching 5 bases. TRBV23-1 falls under the ORF class, with uncertain function. There are 15 residues in the CDR3. V was shortened by 8 bases and J by 0 bases, with 13 bases between the two germline ends.

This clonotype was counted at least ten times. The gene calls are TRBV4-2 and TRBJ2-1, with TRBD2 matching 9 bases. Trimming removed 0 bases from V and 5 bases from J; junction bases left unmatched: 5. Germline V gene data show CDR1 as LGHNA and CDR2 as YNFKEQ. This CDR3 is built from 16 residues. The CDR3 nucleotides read TGTGCCAGCAGCCAAGACGCGGGGGGGGGCCACAATGAGCAGTTCTTC. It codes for CASSQDAGGGHNEQFF.

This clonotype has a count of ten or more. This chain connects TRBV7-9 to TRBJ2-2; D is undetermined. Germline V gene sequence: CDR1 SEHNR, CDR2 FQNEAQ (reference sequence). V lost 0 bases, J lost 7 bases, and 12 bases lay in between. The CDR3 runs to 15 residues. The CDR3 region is CASSLANSNDGELFF. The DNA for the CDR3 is TGTGCCAGCAGCTTAGCTAACTCGAACGACGGGGAGCTGTTTTTT.

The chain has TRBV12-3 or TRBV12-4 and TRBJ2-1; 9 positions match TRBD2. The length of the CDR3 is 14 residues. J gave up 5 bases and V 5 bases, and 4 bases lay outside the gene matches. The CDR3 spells CASSGLASHNEQFF. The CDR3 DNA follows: TGTGCCAGCAGTGGACTAGCGTCACACAATGAGCAGTTCTTC.

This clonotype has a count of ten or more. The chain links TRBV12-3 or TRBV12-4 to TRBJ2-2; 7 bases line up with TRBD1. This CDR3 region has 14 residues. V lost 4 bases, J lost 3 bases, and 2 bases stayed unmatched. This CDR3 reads CASSSDRDTGELFF. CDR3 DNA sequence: TGTGCCAGCAGTTCCGACAGGGACACCGGGGAGCTGTTTTTT.

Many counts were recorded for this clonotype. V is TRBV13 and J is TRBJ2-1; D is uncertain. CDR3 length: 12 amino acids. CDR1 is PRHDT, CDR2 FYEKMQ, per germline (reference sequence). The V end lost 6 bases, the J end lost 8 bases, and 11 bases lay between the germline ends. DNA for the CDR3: TGTGCCAGCAGTCTCCACCGCGATGAGCAGTTCTTC. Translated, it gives CASSLHRDEQFF.

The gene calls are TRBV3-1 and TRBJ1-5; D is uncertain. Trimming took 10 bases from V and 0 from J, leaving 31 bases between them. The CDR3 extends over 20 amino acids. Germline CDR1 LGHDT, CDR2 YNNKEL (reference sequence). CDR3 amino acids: CATSQEGLNRGLYSNQPQHF. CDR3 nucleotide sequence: TGTGCCACCTCCCAAGAGGGTCTAAACCGTGGACTGTATAGCAATCAGCCCCAGCATTTT.

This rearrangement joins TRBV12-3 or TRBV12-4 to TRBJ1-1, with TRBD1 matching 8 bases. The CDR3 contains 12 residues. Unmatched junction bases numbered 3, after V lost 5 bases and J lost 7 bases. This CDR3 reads CASSPTGVEAFF. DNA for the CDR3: TGTGCCAGCAGTCCGACAGGGGTTGAAGCTTTCTTT.